The rows below give T cell receptor beta chains drawn from one sample of a study of early stage breast cancer tumors. The table came from immunoSEQ multiplex PCR; TCRdb's copy has only in-frame clones and leaves some out. The sample shows about 72,000 clones, around 80% of them seen only once. Sequenced input: blood. The receptors shown here come from a person aged 60 to 70 with breast cancer. Each CDR3 is given with its conserved first and last residue. Fields, in order: V gene, D gene, J gene, clone size, CDR3 DNA, CDR3 protein. D genes are given only for firm matches. Size tells how often a clone was seen (once, few, many) or the class of an expanded clone, and some rows leave it out.

v_call: TRBV10-3
d_call: TRBD2
j_call: TRBJ2-3
clone_size: NA
cdr3_nt: TGTGCCATCCGGGCTAGCGGGAGCGCAGATACGCAGTATTTT
cdr3_aa: CAIRASGSADTQYF

v_call: TRBV5-1
d_call: TRBD1
j_call: TRBJ1-6
clone_size: NA
cdr3_nt: TGCGCCAGCAGCTTGGTTGGGACAGATAATTCACCCCTCCACTTT
cdr3_aa: CASSLVGTDNSPLHF

v_call: TRBV5-4
d_call: TRBD1
j_call: TRBJ1-5
clone_size: NA
cdr3_nt: TGTGCCAGCAGCTCAGGACAGGGCCATCAGCCCCAGCATTTT
cdr3_aa: CASSSGQGHQPQHF

v_call: TRBV29-1
d_call: NA
j_call: TRBJ2-3
clone_size: NA
cdr3_nt: TGCAGCGTTGAAGACCCACACACAGATACGCAGTATTTT
cdr3_aa: CSVEDPHTDTQYF

v_call: TRBV5-1
d_call: TRBD2
j_call: TRBJ2-7
clone_size: once
cdr3_nt: TGCGCCAGCAGCCCTCTCCCCCCAGCGGGGGGGCCCAACGAGCAGTACTTC
cdr3_aa: CASSPLPPAGGPNEQYF

v_call: TRBV28
d_call: TRBD2
j_call: TRBJ2-1
clone_size: NA
cdr3_nt: TGTGCCAGCAGCCCCGGGACTAGCATTCGGGGTGAGCAGTTCTTC
cdr3_aa: CASSPGTSIRGEQFF

v_call: TRBV30
d_call: NA
j_call: TRBJ1-2
clone_size: NA
cdr3_nt: TGTGCCTGGGGGGGGGATCGCAACTATGGCTACACCTTC
cdr3_aa: CAWGGDRNYGYTF

v_call: TRBV6-1
d_call: NA
j_call: TRBJ1-3
clone_size: NA
cdr3_nt: TGTGCCAGCAGTGTGCGGACAGCGGGCTCTGGAAACACCATATATTTT
cdr3_aa: CASSVRTAGSGNTIYF

v_call: TRBV7-3
d_call: TRBD1
j_call: TRBJ2-1
clone_size: NA
cdr3_nt: TGTGCCAGCAGCTCCGAACAGGGGGCTGGCTTCAATGAGCAGTTCTTC
cdr3_aa: CASSSEQGAGFNEQFF

v_call: TRBV7-9
d_call: NA
j_call: TRBJ1-2
clone_size: NA
cdr3_nt: TGTGCCAGCAGCTCTGGGGGAAACTATGGCTACACCTTC
cdr3_aa: CASSSGGNYGYTF

v_call: TRBV13
d_call: TRBD2
j_call: TRBJ2-7
clone_size: NA
cdr3_nt: TGTGCCAGCAGCTTAGCTGGACTAGCGGGGGGCCTCTCCTACGAGCAGTACTTC
cdr3_aa: CASSLAGLAGGLSYEQYF

v_call: TRBV4-2
d_call: NA
j_call: TRBJ2-7
clone_size: few
cdr3_nt: TGTGCCAGCAGCCAAGTTGGCACCTACGAGCAGTACTTC
cdr3_aa: CASSQVGTYEQYF

v_call: TRBV2
d_call: TRBD1
j_call: TRBJ2-1
clone_size: few
cdr3_nt: TGTGCCAGCACGGGCAGGGGGCGACCCACTACTCTGTTCTTC
cdr3_aa: CASTGRGRPTTLFF

v_call: TRBV6-5
d_call: NA
j_call: TRBJ1-1
clone_size: once
cdr3_nt: TGTGCCAGCAGACTGGGGTGGGGGAACACTGAAGCTTTCTTT
cdr3_aa: CASRLGWGNTEAFF

v_call: TRBV28
d_call: NA
j_call: TRBJ1-1
clone_size: NA
cdr3_nt: TGTGCCAGCAGTTCGTTTGTGAACACTGAAGCTTTCTTT
cdr3_aa: CASSSFVNTEAFF

v_call: TRBV9
d_call: NA
j_call: TRBJ2-2
clone_size: once
cdr3_nt: TGTGCCAGCAGCGGAGGACAGAGGCTTAGTGTCGGGGAGCTGTTTTTT
cdr3_aa: CASSGGQRLSVGELFF

v_call: TRBV6-1
d_call: NA
j_call: TRBJ1-5
clone_size: few
cdr3_nt: TGTGCCAGCAGTGAAGCCGGGGGAAGCAATCAGCCCCAGCATTTT
cdr3_aa: CASSEAGGSNQPQHF

v_call: TRBV6-5
d_call: NA
j_call: TRBJ1-4
clone_size: NA
cdr3_nt: TGTGCCAGCAGTTACGGGGCGGGTAGTGAAAAACTGTTTTTT
cdr3_aa: CASSYGAGSEKLFF

v_call: TRBV6-5
d_call: NA
j_call: TRBJ2-4
clone_size: NA
cdr3_nt: TGTGCCAGCATGGAGGGGACCAAAAACATTCAGTACTTC
cdr3_aa: CASMEGTKNIQYF

v_call: TRBV5-6
d_call: NA
j_call: TRBJ2-1
clone_size: NA
cdr3_nt: TGTGCCAGCAGCTGGGTTAGCGGAGCGTACAATGAGCAGTTCTTC
cdr3_aa: CASSWVSGAYNEQFF

v_call: TRBV11-3
d_call: NA
j_call: TRBJ2-2
clone_size: once
cdr3_nt: TGTGCCAGCAGCTTCTCGGTCAGCAGCAGCACCGGGGAGCTGTTTTTT
cdr3_aa: CASSFSVSSSTGELFF

v_call: TRBV28
d_call: TRBD2
j_call: TRBJ2-1
clone_size: NA
cdr3_nt: TGTGCCAGCAGTTTCGGTCGGCTAGCGGGGGGGAACCAGCAGTTCTTC
cdr3_aa: CASSFGRLAGGNQQFF

v_call: TRBV5-3
d_call: NA
j_call: TRBJ1-2
clone_size: NA
cdr3_nt: TGTGCCAGAAGCTTGGACGGACACACACTCGTGAACTATGGCTACACCTTC
cdr3_aa: CARSLDGHTLVNYGYTF

v_call: TRBV5-4
d_call: TRBD1
j_call: TRBJ1-6
clone_size: few
cdr3_nt: TGTGCCAGCAGCTTGGCGGCGACAGGGAATTCACCCCTCCACTTT
cdr3_aa: CASSLAATGNSPLHF

v_call: TRBV5-4
d_call: NA
j_call: TRBJ2-7
clone_size: NA
cdr3_nt: TGTGCCAGCAGCCTGCCGCGAGGGGGGAGTAACGAGCAGTACTTC
cdr3_aa: CASSLPRGGSNEQYF

v_call: TRBV11-3
d_call: NA
j_call: TRBJ2-2
clone_size: NA
cdr3_nt: TGTGCCAGCAGCGCCCGCAAATTCGGGAACACCGGGGAGCTGTTTTTT
cdr3_aa: CASSARKFGNTGELFF

v_call: TRBV12-5
d_call: NA
j_call: TRBJ1-2
clone_size: few
cdr3_nt: TGTGCTAGTGGTGCTTCGGGTCGGCATGGCTACACCTTC
cdr3_aa: CASGASGRHGYTF

v_call: TRBV5-1
d_call: TRBD1
j_call: TRBJ2-7
clone_size: few
cdr3_nt: TGCGCCAGCAGCTCCCGACAGGGGCACTACGAGCAGTACTTC
cdr3_aa: CASSSRQGHYEQYF

v_call: TRBV19
d_call: NA
j_call: TRBJ1-2
clone_size: NA
cdr3_nt: TGTGCCAGTAGTATCCCACTGAGCTATGGCTACACCTTC
cdr3_aa: CASSIPLSYGYTF

v_call: TRBV2
d_call: TRBD2
j_call: TRBJ2-7
clone_size: NA
cdr3_nt: TGTGCCAGCAGTTTTCTCCTAGCGGGAGGACAGTTCTCCTACGAGCAGTACTTC
cdr3_aa: CASSFLLAGGQFSYEQYF

v_call: TRBV29-1
d_call: NA
j_call: TRBJ2-7
clone_size: once
cdr3_nt: TGCAGCGCCTCCCCGGCAAGGGATGGCGAGCAGTACTTC
cdr3_aa: CSASPARDGEQYF

v_call: TRBV28
d_call: NA
j_call: TRBJ2-6
clone_size: NA
cdr3_nt: TGTGCCAGCAGTTTCCCCTTCGGTTATTCCTCTGGGGCCAACGTCCTGACTTTC
cdr3_aa: CASSFPFGYSSGANVLTF

v_call: TRBV29-1
d_call: TRBD2
j_call: TRBJ2-7
clone_size: NA
cdr3_nt: TGCAGCGTAGTAGCGGGGGGCTACGAGCAGTACTTC
cdr3_aa: CSVVAGGYEQYF

v_call: TRBV4-1
d_call: NA
j_call: TRBJ2-2
clone_size: NA
cdr3_nt: TGCGCCAGCAGCCTCCGCCCAGGGAACGCCGGGGAGCTGTTTTTT
cdr3_aa: CASSLRPGNAGELFF

v_call: TRBV2
d_call: TRBD1
j_call: TRBJ2-7
clone_size: NA
cdr3_nt: TGTGCCAGCAGTCCGGGACAGGTCTTTTCCGGCGAGCAGTACTTC
cdr3_aa: CASSPGQVFSGEQYF

v_call: TRBV10-2
d_call: TRBD1
j_call: TRBJ2-1
clone_size: NA
cdr3_nt: TGCGCCAGTCGGGACAGGTACAATGAGCAGTTCTTC
cdr3_aa: CASRDRYNEQFF

v_call: TRBV28
d_call: NA
j_call: TRBJ2-7
clone_size: NA
cdr3_nt: TGTGCCAGCAGTTTTGGGCAGCGGGTCACCTACGAGCAGTACTTC
cdr3_aa: CASSFGQRVTYEQYF

v_call: TRBV6-1
d_call: NA
j_call: TRBJ2-5
clone_size: few
cdr3_nt: TGTGCCAGCCACTCAGGTTCAGGGATCAAGTACTTC
cdr3_aa: CASHSGSGIKYF

v_call: TRBV7-6
d_call: NA
j_call: TRBJ2-5
clone_size: NA
cdr3_nt: TGTGCCAGCAGCCAGGGACACTTAAAGACCCAGTACTTC
cdr3_aa: CASSQGHLKTQYF

v_call: TRBV7-9
d_call: TRBD1
j_call: TRBJ2-3
clone_size: NA
cdr3_nt: TGTGCCAGCAGCTGGGACAGGGGGCCCAAGGTCACAGATACGCAGTATTTT
cdr3_aa: CASSWDRGPKVTDTQYF

v_call: TRBV6-6
d_call: NA
j_call: TRBJ1-2
clone_size: once
cdr3_nt: TGTGCCAGCTGTAGCAAACCAAACAACTATGGCTACACCTTC
cdr3_aa: CASCSKPNNYGYTF

v_call: TRBV7-9
d_call: TRBD1
j_call: TRBJ1-4
clone_size: NA
cdr3_nt: TGTGCCAGCAGCTTAGGGGACAGGGATAATGAAAAACTGTTTTTT
cdr3_aa: CASSLGDRDNEKLFF

v_call: TRBV2
d_call: NA
j_call: TRBJ2-7
clone_size: NA
cdr3_nt: TGTGCCAGCAGTGAAGCGCTTCGGGTCACCGAGCAGTACTTC
cdr3_aa: CASSEALRVTEQYF

v_call: TRBV5-1
d_call: NA
j_call: TRBJ1-4
clone_size: few
cdr3_nt: TGCGCCAGCAGCTTGGTGGCAGAAGAAAAACTGTTTTTT
cdr3_aa: CASSLVAEEKLFF

v_call: TRBV6-4
d_call: NA
j_call: TRBJ2-2
clone_size: NA
cdr3_nt: TGTGCCAGCAGCGTCTACACGAACACCGGGGAGCTGTTTTTT
cdr3_aa: CASSVYTNTGELFF

v_call: TRBV18
d_call: NA
j_call: TRBJ1-2
clone_size: NA
cdr3_nt: TGTGCCAGCTCACCAGGGGGGGACTATGGCTACACCTTC
cdr3_aa: CASSPGGDYGYTF